This T cell receptor (beta chain) was observed in a study of pediatric ulcerative colitis. One to two pinch biopsies were taken from the rectum during colonoscopy. Germline CDR1 SGHTS, CDR2 YDEGEE. CDR3 length: 13 residues. V shed 0 bases and J shed 3 bases, with 7 bases lying between them. As concerns this clone: This sample also contains other DNA sequences that code for the same CDR3.

This table comes from immunoSEQ multiplex PCR, and its TCRdb copy is limited to in-frame clones, with some not included. The table records about 35,000 clones, 80% to 85% of them present only once. This chain connects TRBV5-8 to TRBJ2-7; D uncertain. The TCR sequence derives from a boy aged 10-17 years with mild ulcerative colitis. Sequencing used gut tissue. The CDR3 region has the DNA TGTGCCAGCAGCTTGGGTTCATACTACGAGCAGTACTTC. As protein: CASSLGSYYEQYF.